Listed below are T cell receptor beta chains from one sample, sequenced in a study of graft-versus-host responses after intestinal transplantation. Their target antigens are unknown. Produced via immunoSEQ multiplex PCR; TCRdb's table is partial and in-frame only. Seen here are about 36,000 clones, around 94% observed once, and the top ten hold over 0.2%. Source: unstimulated CD4+ T cells sorted from spleen or lymph node cells, taken before transplant. The origin of the receptors is a human donor who was the organ donor for an intestinal transplant. CDR3s include the opening cysteine and the closing phenylalanine or tryptophan. D genes are given only for firm matches. The size entry is marked missing in some rows and otherwise reads once, few, many or a size class.

clone_size	v_call	d_call	j_call	cdr3_aa	cdr3_nt
.	TRBV6-5	.	TRBJ1-5	CASSYGRISNQPQHF	TGTGCCAGCAGTTACGGCCGGATCAGCAATCAGCCCCAGCATTTT
.	TRBV6-5	TRBD1	TRBJ1-5	CASSYSRSGGLPQHF	TGTGCCAGCAGTTACTCGAGGTCAGGGGGTCTGCCCCAGCATTTT
.	TRBV10-3	TRBD2	TRBJ2-7	CAISEGVAGHYEQYF	TGTGCCATCAGCGAGGGGGTAGCGGGACACTACGAGCAGTACTTC
once	TRBV5-1	.	TRBJ1-6	CASMERYDSYNSPLHF	TGCGCCAGCATGGAAAGATACGACTCCTATAATTCACCCCTCCACTTT
once	TRBV30	.	TRBJ2-7	CAWSVPQKNPYEQYF	TGTGCCTGGAGTGTACCCCAGAAAAACCCCTACGAGCAGTACTTC
once	TRBV6-1	.	TRBJ2-3	CASSDRFGVFTDTQYF	TGTGCCAGCAGTGATCGGTTCGGGGTATTCACAGATACGCAGTATTTT
.	TRBV7-2	.	TRBJ2-1	CASSASDSYNEQFF	TGTGCCAGCAGCGCTAGCGACTCCTACAATGAGCAGTTCTTC
.	TRBV7-9	.	TRBJ2-7	CASSSGGKQHEQYF	TGTGCCAGCAGCTCAGGGGGGAAACAACACGAGCAGTACTTC
.	TRBV2	.	TRBJ2-3	CASRMGITDTQYF	TGTGCCAGCAGGATGGGGATCACAGATACGCAGTATTTT
.	TRBV19	TRBD1	TRBJ1-2	CASSLPGQGASNYGYTF	TGTGCCAGTAGTTTACCGGGACAGGGGGCTAGTAACTATGGCTACACCTTC
.	TRBV4-3	.	TRBJ2-6	CASRQSGANVLTF	TGCGCCAGCAGACAGTCTGGGGCCAACGTCCTGACTTTC
.	TRBV10-3	TRBD2	TRBJ2-1	CAISERAGGPLMDNEQFF	TGTGCCATCAGTGAGAGAGCGGGGGGGCCTCTTATGGACAATGAGCAGTTCTTC
once	TRBV6-5	TRBD2	TRBJ2-7	CASSRTSGGYEQYF	TGTGCCAGCAGTAGGACTAGCGGGGGCTACGAGCAGTACTTC
.	TRBV5-1	TRBD1	TRBJ2-7	CASSRQGAHEQYF	TGCGCCAGCAGCCGACAGGGGGCCCACGAGCAGTACTTC
.	TRBV29-1	TRBD1	TRBJ1-2	CSVPGQAYGYTF	TGCAGCGTCCCGGGACAGGCCTATGGCTACACCTTC
.	TRBV2	.	TRBJ2-1	CASSALMNNEQFF	TGTGCCAGCAGTGCCCTTATGAACAATGAGCAGTTCTTC
.	TRBV2	.	TRBJ1-3	CASSQMYGYSGNTIYF	TGTGCCAGCTCCCAGATGTATGGTTACTCTGGAAACACCATATATTTT
.	TRBV6-5	.	TRBJ2-1	CASSRSESSYNEQFF	TGTGCCAGCAGTCGATCGGAGAGCTCCTACAATGAGCAGTTCTTC
.	TRBV5-1	TRBD1	TRBJ2-5	CASSLVLGTGQETQYF	TGCGCCAGCAGCTTGGTGTTAGGGACAGGCCAAGAGACCCAGTACTTC
.	TRBV5-4	TRBD1	TRBJ2-2	CASSLEGGNTGELFF	TGTGCCAGCAGCTTGGAAGGGGGCAACACCGGGGAGCTGTTTTTT
.	TRBV6-1	.	TRBJ1-5	CASSGRFPNQPQHF	TGTGCCAGCAGTGGACGGTTCCCCAATCAGCCCCAGCATTTT
.	TRBV28	.	TRBJ1-6	CASLESSYNSPLHF	TGTGCCTCCCTCGAGAGCTCCTATAATTCACCCCTCCACTTT
.	TRBV27	TRBD1	TRBJ2-2	CASSRQGASRTGELFF	TGTGCCAGCAGTAGACAGGGGGCCTCGAGGACCGGGGAGCTGTTTTTT
.	TRBV7-2	.	TRBJ1-6	CASSLGRFNSPLHF	TGTGCCAGCAGCTTAGGACGGTTTAATTCACCCCTCCACTTT
few	TRBV7-9	.	TRBJ2-5	CASSLAGETQYF	TGTGCCAGCAGCTTAGCGGGAGAGACCCAGTACTTC
.	TRBV2	.	TRBJ2-7	CASSGQGGDYEQYF	TGTGCCAGCAGTGGACAGGGAGGAGATTACGAGCAGTACTTC
.	TRBV7-3	TRBD2	TRBJ2-1	CASSPSGGAVEQFF	TGTGCCAGCAGCCCTAGCGGGGGGGCGGTTGAGCAGTTCTTC
.	TRBV14	TRBD1	TRBJ1-2	CASSQDRRGLDYGYTF	TGTGCCAGCAGCCAAGATCGGAGGGGGCTCGACTATGGCTACACCTTC
.	TRBV29-1	.	TRBJ2-7	CSVGPIGLTDEQYF	TGCAGCGTTGGACCCATAGGTTTAACGGACGAGCAGTACTTC
.	TRBV7-2	TRBD1	TRBJ1-2	CASSPNRGNYGYTF	TGTGCCAGCAGTCCTAACAGGGGTAACTATGGCTACACCTTC
once	TRBV28	.	TRBJ2-7	CASSPLRPKYEQYF	TGTGCCAGCAGTCCCCTCCGGCCAAAGTACGAGCAGTACTTC
.	TRBV9	TRBD1	TRBJ2-2	CASSGTGGTGELFF	TGTGCCAGCAGTGGGACAGGGGGCACCGGGGAGCTGTTTTTT
.	TRBV19	TRBD1	TRBJ1-2	CASRQGNYGYTF	TGTGCCAGCAGACAGGGTAATTATGGCTACACCTTC
.	TRBV4-1	TRBD1	TRBJ1-2	CASSQVRQGSGYTF	TGCGCCAGCAGCCAAGTTAGACAGGGTTCCGGCTACACCTTC
.	TRBV21-1	.	TRBJ1-1	CASSKVGQPNTEAFF	TGTGCCAGCAGCAAAGTGGGGCAGCCGAACACTGAAGCTTTCTTT
.	TRBV11-2	.	TRBJ2-7	CASSRFGGYEQYF	TGTGCCAGCAGCCGCTTTGGGGGTTACGAGCAGTACTTC
.	TRBV6-5	TRBD1	TRBJ1-1	CASRRQGRTEAFF	TGTGCCAGCAGAAGACAGGGACGGACTGAAGCTTTCTTT
.	TRBV4-3	.	TRBJ2-7	CASSQVLTQGRYEQYF	TGCGCCAGCAGCCAAGTCCTCACCCAGGGAAGATACGAGCAGTACTTC
.	TRBV10-3	.	TRBJ1-1	CAIKKDDWVTEAFF	TGTGCCATCAAAAAGGATGACTGGGTCACTGAAGCTTTCTTT
.	TRBV10-2	.	TRBJ2-2	CASSGGDTGELFF	TGCGCCAGCAGTGGAGGGGACACCGGGGAGCTGTTTTTT
.	TRBV11-1	.	TRBJ2-7	CASSHSYEQYF	TGTGCCAGCAGCCACTCCTACGAGCAGTACTTC
.	TRBV29-1	.	TRBJ1-3	CSVSPRSSGNTIYF	TGCAGCGTTTCTCCGCGCAGCTCTGGAAACACCATATATTTT
once	TRBV30	TRBD1	TRBJ2-1	CAWSFGQGSYNEQFF	TGTGCCTGGAGTTTCGGACAGGGGTCCTACAATGAGCAGTTCTTC
.	TRBV28	.	TRBJ1-5	CASSFLGKGNNQPQHF	TGTGCCAGCAGTTTTTTGGGTAAAGGTAACAATCAGCCCCAGCATTTT
once	TRBV9	.	TRBJ2-2	CASSVRTGGANTGELFF	TGTGCCAGCAGCGTAAGAACTGGCGGGGCGAACACCGGGGAGCTGTTTTTT
few	TRBV7-9	.	TRBJ1-2	CASSSGHYGYTF	TGTGCCAGCAGCTCGGGACACTATGGCTACACCTTC
.	TRBV2	.	TRBJ2-5	CATQEGTQYF	TGTGCCACCCAGGAAGGGACCCAGTACTTC
.	TRBV28	TRBD1	TRBJ1-2	CASSVQGDYGYTF	TGTGCCAGCAGTGTACAGGGGGACTATGGCTACACCTTC
.	TRBV9	TRBD2	TRBJ2-5	CASSVASGVQGETQYF	TGTGCCAGCAGCGTAGCTAGCGGGGTTCAAGGGGAGACCCAGTACTTC
.	TRBV7-7	TRBD2	TRBJ2-3	CASSSRLAGGTDTQYF	TGTGCCAGCAGCTCCCGACTAGCGGGGGGAACAGATACGCAGTATTTT
.	TRBV6-5	.	TRBJ2-7	CASSKQGYYEQYF	TGTGCCAGCAGTAAACAGGGTTACTACGAGCAGTACTTC
.	TRBV5-1	TRBD1	TRBJ2-7	CASALSGTGGYEQYF	TGCGCCAGCGCTTTGTCCGGGACAGGGGGTTACGAGCAGTACTTC
.	TRBV6-5	TRBD1	TRBJ1-2	CASSSDRAGYTF	TGTGCCAGCAGTTCCGACAGGGCTGGCTACACCTTC
.	TRBV9	TRBD1	TRBJ1-6	CASSVDSGQGFSPLHF	TGTGCCAGCAGCGTAGACTCGGGACAGGGATTTTCACCCCTCCACTTT
.	TRBV11-1	TRBD2	TRBJ2-2	CASSLAFLAGSQELFF	TGTGCCAGCAGCTTAGCGTTCCTAGCGGGGTCACAAGAGCTGTTTTTT
.	TRBV29-1	.	TRBJ1-2	CSVTGTDGYTF	TGCAGCGTTACCGGGACGGATGGCTACACCTTC
.	TRBV19	.	TRBJ1-2	CASSILAAGKARDGYTF	TGTGCCAGTAGTATCCTCGCGGCAGGGAAGGCACGTGATGGCTACACCTTC
.	TRBV7-2	TRBD1	TRBJ2-1	CASSAGQGAYNEQFF	TGTGCCAGCAGCGCGGGACAGGGGGCCTACAATGAGCAGTTCTTC
.	TRBV30	.	TRBJ2-3	CAWSVTRVYPSTDTQYF	TGTGCCTGGAGTGTTACCCGGGTCTACCCTTCCACAGATACGCAGTATTTT